Listed below are T cell receptor beta chains from one sample, sequenced in a study of T cells in localized non-small cell lung cancer. Data came from immunoSEQ multiplex PCR; TCRdb stores just in-frame clones and leaves some out. The sample shows about 40,000 clones, 81% of them seen only once. The sequencing here drew on peripheral blood mononuclear cells, taken before any cancer treatment. These receptors were obtained from a male donor at least 60 years old with stage II lung adenocarcinoma. The CDR3 runs from the conserved cysteine through the conserved F or W. A D gene is named only where the DNA matches it firmly. The size of a clone is reported for some rows only, either as once, few or many, or as a class for expanded clones.

d_gene: TRBD1; abundance: once; j_gene: TRBJ1-1; v_gene: TRBV27; CDR3nt: TGTGCCAGCAGTTGGGACAGGGTGATGAACACTGAAGCTTTCTTT; CDR3aa: CASSWDRVMNTEAFF
d_gene: -; abundance: -; j_gene: TRBJ2-7; v_gene: TRBV27; CDR3nt: TGTGCCAGCAGTTTGGACTATCGGTACGAGCAGTACTTC; CDR3aa: CASSLDYRYEQYF
d_gene: TRBD1; abundance: -; j_gene: TRBJ2-1; v_gene: TRBV7-8; CDR3nt: TGTGCCAGCAGCTTATCGGGGACAGGGTATGTTAATGAGCAGTTCTTC; CDR3aa: CASSLSGTGYVNEQFF
d_gene: TRBD1; abundance: -; j_gene: TRBJ1-2; v_gene: TRBV6-1; CDR3nt: TGTGCCAGCAGCGAGGGGGCAGGCAATGGCTACACCTTC; CDR3aa: CASSEGAGNGYTF
d_gene: TRBD2; abundance: -; j_gene: TRBJ2-7; v_gene: TRBV30; CDR3nt: TGTGCCTGGGCCGGGACTAGCGGGAGCCTTCGGTCCTACGAGCAGTACTTC; CDR3aa: CAWAGTSGSLRSYEQYF
d_gene: -; abundance: few; j_gene: TRBJ1-1; v_gene: TRBV6-5; CDR3nt: TGTGCCAGCAGTTACGTCGGGAAAGCTTTCTTT; CDR3aa: CASSYVGKAFF
d_gene: TRBD1; abundance: -; j_gene: TRBJ1-5; v_gene: TRBV28; CDR3nt: TGTGCCAGCCGCAAAGGAGGGGGCACTCAGCCCCAGCATTTT; CDR3aa: CASRKGGGTQPQHF
d_gene: -; abundance: medium-sized; j_gene: TRBJ1-1; v_gene: TRBV29-1; CDR3nt: TGCAGCGCTAGGACCCTAAGGGAGGACACTGAAGCTTTCTTT; CDR3aa: CSARTLREDTEAFF
d_gene: TRBD2; abundance: few; j_gene: TRBJ2-3; v_gene: TRBV6-6; CDR3nt: TGTGCCAGCTTGAGCGGGAGAGGGACAGATACGCAGTATTTT; CDR3aa: CASLSGRGTDTQYF
d_gene: -; abundance: -; j_gene: TRBJ1-1; v_gene: TRBV5-1; CDR3nt: TGCGCCAGCAGATTAAACGACGGCATCAACACTGAAGCTTTCTTT; CDR3aa: CASRLNDGINTEAFF
d_gene: TRBD2; abundance: -; j_gene: TRBJ2-5; v_gene: TRBV2; CDR3nt: TGTGCCAGCAGTGAGGGGGGGGAACTAGCCTACCAAGAGACCCAGTACTTC; CDR3aa: CASSEGGELAYQETQYF
d_gene: -; abundance: -; j_gene: TRBJ1-1; v_gene: TRBV2; CDR3nt: TGTGCCAGCAGTGAAGAGCAGGGAACTGAAGCTTTCTTT; CDR3aa: CASSEEQGTEAFF
d_gene: -; abundance: -; j_gene: TRBJ2-7; v_gene: TRBV7-9; CDR3nt: TGTGCCAGCAGCTCCCGGGACTCCTCTCCGCAGTACTTC; CDR3aa: CASSSRDSSPQYF
d_gene: TRBD2; abundance: -; j_gene: TRBJ2-1; v_gene: TRBV6-4; CDR3nt: TGTGCCAGCAGTGAGACTAGCGGAGTTTACAATGAGCAGTTCTTC; CDR3aa: CASSETSGVYNEQFF
d_gene: -; abundance: -; j_gene: TRBJ1-2; v_gene: TRBV14; CDR3nt: TGTGCCAGCAGCCAAGTAGGAGGTTTTGCGGTTGGCTACACCTTC; CDR3aa: CASSQVGGFAVGYTF
d_gene: TRBD1; abundance: -; j_gene: TRBJ2-7; v_gene: TRBV7-2; CDR3nt: TGTGCCAGCACCTTAGGACAGGGCTTCTACGAGCAGTACTTC; CDR3aa: CASTLGQGFYEQYF
d_gene: -; abundance: -; j_gene: TRBJ2-1; v_gene: TRBV9; CDR3nt: TGTGCCAGCAGCGTAGAGGCCCTGACAGAGCAGTTCTTC; CDR3aa: CASSVEALTEQFF
d_gene: TRBD2; abundance: -; j_gene: TRBJ2-7; v_gene: TRBV4-1; CDR3nt: TGCGCCAGCAGCCAAGTAGCGGGACCCTACGAGCAGTACTTC; CDR3aa: CASSQVAGPYEQYF
d_gene: -; abundance: -; j_gene: TRBJ1-2; v_gene: TRBV6-6; CDR3nt: TGTGCCAGCAGTTACCTCCCCGAGACGGGCTATGGCTACACCTTC; CDR3aa: CASSYLPETGYGYTF
d_gene: -; abundance: -; j_gene: TRBJ1-4; v_gene: TRBV6-1; CDR3nt: TGTGCCAGCAGTCAGACAGGAGCTACTGAAAAACTGTTTTTT; CDR3aa: CASSQTGATEKLFF
d_gene: TRBD2; abundance: once; j_gene: TRBJ2-1; v_gene: TRBV30; CDR3nt: TGTGCCTGTCAACCGGGACTAGCGGGAAAAGAGCAGTTCTTC; CDR3aa: CACQPGLAGKEQFF
d_gene: TRBD2; abundance: -; j_gene: TRBJ2-5; v_gene: TRBV12-5; CDR3nt: TGTGCTAGTGGTTTGGCCCCCTTGGGGGGGAAAGAGACCCAGTACTTC; CDR3aa: CASGLAPLGGKETQYF
d_gene: TRBD2; abundance: -; j_gene: TRBJ2-1; v_gene: TRBV5-6; CDR3nt: TGTGCCAGCAGCTTGGCTGCTAGCGGGATCTACAATGAGCAGTTCTTC; CDR3aa: CASSLAASGIYNEQFF
d_gene: -; abundance: -; j_gene: TRBJ1-1; v_gene: TRBV18; CDR3nt: TGTGCCAGCTCACCCGACATAACTGAAGCTTTCTTT; CDR3aa: CASSPDITEAFF
d_gene: TRBD1; abundance: -; j_gene: TRBJ1-4; v_gene: TRBV28; CDR3nt: TGTGCCAGCAGTTTCACGGCCAGGGGGATGCTCGGTAATGAAAAACTGTTTTTT; CDR3aa: CASSFTARGMLGNEKLFF
d_gene: TRBD1; abundance: -; j_gene: TRBJ2-7; v_gene: TRBV11-2; CDR3nt: TGTGCCAGCAGCTTGACAGGGGGGAACTACGAGCAGTACTTC; CDR3aa: CASSLTGGNYEQYF
d_gene: -; abundance: -; j_gene: TRBJ2-5; v_gene: TRBV6-6; CDR3nt: TGTGCCAGCAGTTCCACGGGAGAGACCCAGTACTTC; CDR3aa: CASSSTGETQYF
d_gene: -; abundance: -; j_gene: TRBJ2-7; v_gene: TRBV18; CDR3nt: TGTGCCAGCTCACCCCTCCTCACCTACGAGCAGTACTTC; CDR3aa: CASSPLLTYEQYF
d_gene: -; abundance: -; j_gene: TRBJ2-2; v_gene: TRBV30; CDR3nt: TGTGCCTGGAGTTTTACTACCGGGAGCGTCAAGAACACCGGGGAGCTGTTTTTT; CDR3aa: CAWSFTTGSVKNTGELFF
d_gene: -; abundance: once; j_gene: TRBJ2-7; v_gene: TRBV5-1; CDR3nt: TGCGCCAGCAGCCTGGACCCATCTCCGGTTTACGAGCAGTACTTC; CDR3aa: CASSLDPSPVYEQYF
d_gene: -; abundance: few; j_gene: TRBJ1-3; v_gene: TRBV5-1; CDR3nt: TGCGCCAGCAGCTTAACTGTTAGCTCTGGAAACACCATATATTTT; CDR3aa: CASSLTVSSGNTIYF
d_gene: TRBD1; abundance: -; j_gene: TRBJ1-5; v_gene: TRBV5-1; CDR3nt: TGCGCCAGCAGCTTGGGCCCGCAGGGGGTGGGGCGGCCCCAGCATTTT; CDR3aa: CASSLGPQGVGRPQHF
d_gene: -; abundance: -; j_gene: TRBJ2-7; v_gene: TRBV23-1; CDR3nt: TGCGCCAGCAGTCAATCGAAAAGGGGCCTCTCCTACGAGCAGTACTTC; CDR3aa: CASSQSKRGLSYEQYF
d_gene: -; abundance: -; j_gene: TRBJ1-3; v_gene: TRBV7-2; CDR3nt: TGTGCCAGCAGCTTGTTCGGACAGACCTCTGGAAACACCATATATTTT; CDR3aa: CASSLFGQTSGNTIYF
d_gene: -; abundance: few; j_gene: TRBJ1-1; v_gene: TRBV5-1; CDR3nt: TGCGCCAGCCGAGAAGGGACTGAAGCTTTCTTT; CDR3aa: CASREGTEAFF
d_gene: TRBD1; abundance: once; j_gene: TRBJ2-7; v_gene: TRBV27; CDR3nt: TGTGCCAGCAGTTTAACGCAGGGGGCATACGAGCAGTACTTC; CDR3aa: CASSLTQGAYEQYF
d_gene: -; abundance: -; j_gene: TRBJ1-5; v_gene: TRBV28; CDR3nt: TGTGCCAGCAGTTCCCAGGGTACCCATCAGCCCCAGCATTTT; CDR3aa: CASSSQGTHQPQHF
d_gene: TRBD2; abundance: -; j_gene: TRBJ2-1; v_gene: TRBV29-1; CDR3nt: TGCAGCGTTCCTAGCGGCTCCTACAATGAGCAGTTCTTC; CDR3aa: CSVPSGSYNEQFF
d_gene: -; abundance: once; j_gene: TRBJ2-7; v_gene: TRBV6-5; CDR3nt: TGTGCCAGCACCCCTTCCTTGTGGGGGTCCTACGAGCAGTACTTC; CDR3aa: CASTPSLWGSYEQYF
d_gene: TRBD2; abundance: once; j_gene: TRBJ2-7; v_gene: TRBV18; CDR3nt: TGTGCCAGCTCCCGCGCAGCGGGGTACGAGCAGTACTTC; CDR3aa: CASSRAAGYEQYF
d_gene: -; abundance: once; j_gene: TRBJ1-1; v_gene: TRBV27; CDR3nt: TGTGCCAGCAAAAGGGGTAGTGAAGCTTTCTTT; CDR3aa: CASKRGSEAFF
d_gene: -; abundance: -; j_gene: TRBJ2-7; v_gene: TRBV5-8; CDR3nt: TGTGCCAGCAGCCAGTCATCCTACGAGCAGTACTTC; CDR3aa: CASSQSSYEQYF
d_gene: -; abundance: -; j_gene: TRBJ2-7; v_gene: TRBV10-3; CDR3nt: TGTGCCTCGCGGGCCCTCAACTCCTACGAGCAGTACTTC; CDR3aa: CASRALNSYEQYF
d_gene: -; abundance: -; j_gene: TRBJ2-3; v_gene: TRBV15; CDR3nt: TGTGCCACCAGCAGAGTGACGGTTAGCACAGATACGCAGTATTTT; CDR3aa: CATSRVTVSTDTQYF
d_gene: -; abundance: once; j_gene: TRBJ2-4; v_gene: TRBV5-4; CDR3nt: TGTGCCAGCAGCCGATGGACGGTGTTTTCCGCGGAAAACATTCAGTACTTC; CDR3aa: CASSRWTVFSAENIQYF
d_gene: -; abundance: -; j_gene: TRBJ2-5; v_gene: TRBV14; CDR3nt: TGTGCCAGCAGCCAATCGGAGACCCAGTACTTC; CDR3aa: CASSQSETQYF
d_gene: -; abundance: -; j_gene: TRBJ2-3; v_gene: TRBV5-1; CDR3nt: TGCGCCAGCAGCCCAGGGACTGTCACAGATACGCAGTATTTT; CDR3aa: CASSPGTVTDTQYF
d_gene: TRBD1; abundance: -; j_gene: TRBJ2-5; v_gene: TRBV7-2; CDR3nt: TGTGCCAGCAGCTTGGGACAGGGCCAGGAGACCCAGTACTTC; CDR3aa: CASSLGQGQETQYF
d_gene: -; abundance: -; j_gene: TRBJ2-7; v_gene: TRBV7-2; CDR3nt: TGTGCCAGCAGCGGGGCAGGGCGCTACGAGCAGTACTTC; CDR3aa: CASSGAGRYEQYF
d_gene: -; abundance: -; j_gene: TRBJ2-1; v_gene: TRBV11-2; CDR3nt: TGTGCCAGCAGCTCTACTAGCTACGCCTACAATGAGCAGTTCTTC; CDR3aa: CASSSTSYAYNEQFF
d_gene: -; abundance: -; j_gene: TRBJ1-2; v_gene: TRBV29-1; CDR3nt: TGCAGCGTTCCCCCCACTGTGGTGGGCTATGGCTACACCTTC; CDR3aa: CSVPPTVVGYGYTF
d_gene: -; abundance: -; j_gene: TRBJ2-7; v_gene: TRBV7-2; CDR3nt: TGTGCCAGCAGCTCGTACTACGAGCAGTACTTC; CDR3aa: CASSSYYEQYF
d_gene: -; abundance: -; j_gene: TRBJ1-1; v_gene: TRBV4-2; CDR3nt: TGTGCCAGCAGCCAAGAGTTAGGGTCGAACACTGAAGCTTTCTTT; CDR3aa: CASSQELGSNTEAFF
d_gene: -; abundance: -; j_gene: TRBJ1-5; v_gene: TRBV28; CDR3nt: TGTGCCAGCAGTTGGGGGACGCCGAATCAGCCCCAGCATTTT; CDR3aa: CASSWGTPNQPQHF
d_gene: -; abundance: -; j_gene: TRBJ1-1; v_gene: TRBV28; CDR3nt: TGTGCCAGCAGTTCACGATGGACATACCCGAACACTGAAGCTTTCTTT; CDR3aa: CASSSRWTYPNTEAFF
d_gene: -; abundance: few; j_gene: TRBJ1-2; v_gene: TRBV27; CDR3nt: TGTGCCAGCTGTTGGGGACATGGGGCCGGGGTTTTGGGGGGCTACACCTTC; CDR3aa: CASCWGHGAGVLGGYTF
d_gene: TRBD2; abundance: -; j_gene: TRBJ2-1; v_gene: TRBV4-3; CDR3nt: TGCGCCAGCAGCCACCCGGGGGGGTCGAGCTCCTACAATGAGCAGTTCTTC; CDR3aa: CASSHPGGSSSYNEQFF